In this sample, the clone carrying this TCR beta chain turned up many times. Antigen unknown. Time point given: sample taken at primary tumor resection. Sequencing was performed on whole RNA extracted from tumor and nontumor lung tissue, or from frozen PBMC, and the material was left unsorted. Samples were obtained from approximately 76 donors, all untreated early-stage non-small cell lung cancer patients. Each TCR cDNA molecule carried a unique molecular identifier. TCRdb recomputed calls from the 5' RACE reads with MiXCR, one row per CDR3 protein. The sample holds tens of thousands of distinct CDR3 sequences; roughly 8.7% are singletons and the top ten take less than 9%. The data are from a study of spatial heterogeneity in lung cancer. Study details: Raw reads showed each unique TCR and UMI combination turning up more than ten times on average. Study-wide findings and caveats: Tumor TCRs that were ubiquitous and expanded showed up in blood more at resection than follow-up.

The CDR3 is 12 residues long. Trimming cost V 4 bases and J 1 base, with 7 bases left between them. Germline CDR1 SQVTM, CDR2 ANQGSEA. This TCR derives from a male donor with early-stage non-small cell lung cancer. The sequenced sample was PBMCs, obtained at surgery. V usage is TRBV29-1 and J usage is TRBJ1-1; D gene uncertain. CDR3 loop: CSVAVGNTEAFF. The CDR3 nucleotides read TGCAGCGTTGCCGTAGGGAACACTGAAGCTTTCTTT.